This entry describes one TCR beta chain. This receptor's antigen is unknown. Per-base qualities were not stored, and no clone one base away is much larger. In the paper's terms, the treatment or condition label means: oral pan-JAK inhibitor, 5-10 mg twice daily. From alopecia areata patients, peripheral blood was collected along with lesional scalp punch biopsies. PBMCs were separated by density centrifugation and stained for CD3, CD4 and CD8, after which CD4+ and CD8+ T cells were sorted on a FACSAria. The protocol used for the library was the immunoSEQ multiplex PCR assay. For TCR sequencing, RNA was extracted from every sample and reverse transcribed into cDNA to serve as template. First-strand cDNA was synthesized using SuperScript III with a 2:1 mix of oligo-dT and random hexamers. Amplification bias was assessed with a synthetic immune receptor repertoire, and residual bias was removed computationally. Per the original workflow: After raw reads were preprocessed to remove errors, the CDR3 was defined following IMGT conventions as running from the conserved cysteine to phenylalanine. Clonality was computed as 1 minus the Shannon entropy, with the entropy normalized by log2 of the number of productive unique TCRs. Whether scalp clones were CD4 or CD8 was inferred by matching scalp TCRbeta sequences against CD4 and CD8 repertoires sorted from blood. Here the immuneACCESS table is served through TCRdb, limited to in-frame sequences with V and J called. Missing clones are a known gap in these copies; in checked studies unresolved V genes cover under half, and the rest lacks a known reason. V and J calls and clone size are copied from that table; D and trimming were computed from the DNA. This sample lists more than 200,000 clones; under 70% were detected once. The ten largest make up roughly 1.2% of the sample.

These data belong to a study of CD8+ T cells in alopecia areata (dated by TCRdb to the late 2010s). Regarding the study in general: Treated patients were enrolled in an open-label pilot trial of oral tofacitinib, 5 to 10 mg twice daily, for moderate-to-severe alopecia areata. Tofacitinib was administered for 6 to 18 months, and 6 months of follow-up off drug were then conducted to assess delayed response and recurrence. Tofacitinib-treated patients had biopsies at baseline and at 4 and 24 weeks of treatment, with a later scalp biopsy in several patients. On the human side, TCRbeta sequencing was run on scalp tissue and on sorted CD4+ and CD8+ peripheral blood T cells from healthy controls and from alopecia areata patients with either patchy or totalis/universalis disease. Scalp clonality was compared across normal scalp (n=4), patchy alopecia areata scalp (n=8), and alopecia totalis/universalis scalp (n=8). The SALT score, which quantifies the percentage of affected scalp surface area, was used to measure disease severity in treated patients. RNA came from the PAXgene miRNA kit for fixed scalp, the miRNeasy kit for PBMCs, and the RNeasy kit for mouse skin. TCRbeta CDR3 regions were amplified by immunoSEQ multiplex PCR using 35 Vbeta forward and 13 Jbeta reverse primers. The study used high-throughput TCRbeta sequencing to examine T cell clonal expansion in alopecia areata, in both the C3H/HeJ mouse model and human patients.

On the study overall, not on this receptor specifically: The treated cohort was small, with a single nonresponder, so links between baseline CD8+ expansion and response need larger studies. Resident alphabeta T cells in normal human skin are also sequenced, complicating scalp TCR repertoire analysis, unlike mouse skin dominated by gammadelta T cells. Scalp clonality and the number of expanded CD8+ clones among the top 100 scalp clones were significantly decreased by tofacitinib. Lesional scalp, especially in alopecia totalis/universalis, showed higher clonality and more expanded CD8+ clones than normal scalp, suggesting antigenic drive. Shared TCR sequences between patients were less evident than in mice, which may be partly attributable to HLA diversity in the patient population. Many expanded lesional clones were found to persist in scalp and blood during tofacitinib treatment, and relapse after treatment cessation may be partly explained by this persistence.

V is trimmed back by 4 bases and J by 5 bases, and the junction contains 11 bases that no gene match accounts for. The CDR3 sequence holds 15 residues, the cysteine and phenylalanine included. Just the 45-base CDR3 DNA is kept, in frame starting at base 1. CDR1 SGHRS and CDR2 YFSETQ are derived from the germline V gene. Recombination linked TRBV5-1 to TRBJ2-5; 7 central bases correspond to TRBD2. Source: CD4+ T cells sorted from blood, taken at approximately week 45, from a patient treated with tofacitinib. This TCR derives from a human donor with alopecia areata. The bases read TGCGCCAGCAGCCAAGTAGCGGAGGGAGGGGAGACCCAGTACTTC. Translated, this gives CASSQVAEGGETQYF.